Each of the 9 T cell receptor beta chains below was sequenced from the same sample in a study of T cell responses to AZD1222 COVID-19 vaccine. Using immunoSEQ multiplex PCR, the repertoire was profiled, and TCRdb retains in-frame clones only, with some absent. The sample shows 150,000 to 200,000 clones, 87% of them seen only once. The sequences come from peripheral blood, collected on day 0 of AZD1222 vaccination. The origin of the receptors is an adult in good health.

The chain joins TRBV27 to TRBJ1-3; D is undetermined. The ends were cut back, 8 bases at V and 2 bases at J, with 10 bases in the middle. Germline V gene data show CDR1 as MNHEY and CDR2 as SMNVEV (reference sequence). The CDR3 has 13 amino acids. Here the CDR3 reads CASGPVAGNTIYF. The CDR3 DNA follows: TGTGCCAGCGGCCCGGTGGCTGGAAACACCATATATTTT.

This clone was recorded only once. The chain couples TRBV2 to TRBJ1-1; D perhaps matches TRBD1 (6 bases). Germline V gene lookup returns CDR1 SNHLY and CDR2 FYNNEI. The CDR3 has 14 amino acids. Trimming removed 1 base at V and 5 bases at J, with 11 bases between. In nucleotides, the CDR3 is TGTGCCAGCAGTGAAGACAGGGTAGTAACTGAAGCTTTCTTT. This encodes CASSEDRVVTEAFF.

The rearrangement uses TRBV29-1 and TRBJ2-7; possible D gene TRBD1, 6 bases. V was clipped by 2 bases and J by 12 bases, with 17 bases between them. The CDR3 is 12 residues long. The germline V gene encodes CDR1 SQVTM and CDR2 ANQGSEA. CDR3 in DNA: TGCAGCGTTGAACTCCCAGGGGAGTTTCGGTACTTC. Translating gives CSVELPGEFRYF.

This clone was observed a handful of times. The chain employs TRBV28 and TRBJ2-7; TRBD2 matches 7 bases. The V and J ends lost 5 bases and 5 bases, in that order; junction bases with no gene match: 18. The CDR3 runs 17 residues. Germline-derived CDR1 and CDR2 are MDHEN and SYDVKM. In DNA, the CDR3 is TGTGCCAGCAGTCTCCCTCCTAATCGCGGGAGATGGGACGAGCAGTACTTC. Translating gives CASSLPPNRGRWDEQYF.

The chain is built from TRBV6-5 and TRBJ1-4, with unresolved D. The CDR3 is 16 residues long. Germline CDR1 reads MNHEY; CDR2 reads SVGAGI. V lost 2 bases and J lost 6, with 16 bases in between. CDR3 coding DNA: TGTGCCAGCAGTTACGCCTATAGTGGGATCGATGAAAAACTGTTTTTT. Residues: CASSYAYSGIDEKLFF.

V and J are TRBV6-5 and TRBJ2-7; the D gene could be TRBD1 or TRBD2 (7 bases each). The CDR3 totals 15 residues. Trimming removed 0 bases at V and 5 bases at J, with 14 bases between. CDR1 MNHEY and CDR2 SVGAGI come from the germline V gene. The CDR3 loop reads CASSYSGGGINEQYF. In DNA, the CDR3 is TGTGCCAGCAGTTACTCGGGAGGGGGCATCAACGAGCAGTACTTC.

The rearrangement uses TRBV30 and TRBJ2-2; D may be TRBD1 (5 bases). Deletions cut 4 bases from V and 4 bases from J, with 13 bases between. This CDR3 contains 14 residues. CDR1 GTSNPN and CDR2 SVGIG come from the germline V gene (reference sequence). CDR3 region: CAWNTGLPTGELFF. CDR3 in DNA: TGTGCCTGGAACACAGGTTTACCCACCGGGGAGCTGTTTTTT.

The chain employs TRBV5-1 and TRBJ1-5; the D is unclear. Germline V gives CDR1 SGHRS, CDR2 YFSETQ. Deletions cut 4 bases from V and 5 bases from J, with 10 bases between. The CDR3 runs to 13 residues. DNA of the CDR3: TGCGCCAGCAGCCCCGTTCCGGATCAGCCCCAGCATTTT. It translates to CASSPVPDQPQHF.

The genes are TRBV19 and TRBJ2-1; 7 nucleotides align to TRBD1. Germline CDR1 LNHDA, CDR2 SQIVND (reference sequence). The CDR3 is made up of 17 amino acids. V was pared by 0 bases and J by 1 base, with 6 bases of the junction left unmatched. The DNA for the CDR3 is TGTGCCAGTAGTATAGATGAATACAGGGGTTCCTACAATGAGCAGTTCTTC. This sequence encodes CASSIDEYRGSYNEQFF.